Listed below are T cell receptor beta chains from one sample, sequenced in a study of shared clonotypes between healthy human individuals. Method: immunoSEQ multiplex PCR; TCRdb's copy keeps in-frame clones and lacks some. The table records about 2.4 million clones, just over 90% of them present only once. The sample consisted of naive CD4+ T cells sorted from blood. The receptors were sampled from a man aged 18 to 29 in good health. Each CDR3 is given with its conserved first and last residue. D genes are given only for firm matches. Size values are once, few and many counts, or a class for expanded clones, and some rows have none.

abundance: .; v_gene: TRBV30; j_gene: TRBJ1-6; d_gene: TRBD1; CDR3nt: TGTGCCTGGAGCGGACAGGGGGCTGATTCACCCCTCCACTTT; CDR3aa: CAWSGQGADSPLHF
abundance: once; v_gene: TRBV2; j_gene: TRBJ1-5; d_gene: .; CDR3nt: TGTGCCAGCAGTGGGGATTTCGGTAGGGGGAATCAGCCCCAGCATTTT; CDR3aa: CASSGDFGRGNQPQHF
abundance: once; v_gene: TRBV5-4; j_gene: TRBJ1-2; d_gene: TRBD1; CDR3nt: TGTGCCAGCAGCACACCCGGACAGGGGATTAACTATGGCTACACCTTC; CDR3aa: CASSTPGQGINYGYTF
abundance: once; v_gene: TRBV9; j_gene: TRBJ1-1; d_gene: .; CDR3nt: TGTGCCAGCAGCGTAACCGGTATGAGGAACACTGAAGCTTTCTTT; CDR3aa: CASSVTGMRNTEAFF
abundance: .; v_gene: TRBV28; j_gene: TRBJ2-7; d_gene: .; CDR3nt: TGTGCCAGCAGAAGGACAGACCCCTACGAGCAGTACTTC; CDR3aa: CASRRTDPYEQYF
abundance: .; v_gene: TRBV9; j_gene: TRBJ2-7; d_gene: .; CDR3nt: TGTGCCAGCAGCGCGAACAACGGGTTGGGGCGTGAGCAGTACTTC; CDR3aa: CASSANNGLGREQYF
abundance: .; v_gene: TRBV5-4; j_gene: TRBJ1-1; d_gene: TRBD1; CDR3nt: TGTGCCAGCAGCCCACCGGGACAGGTGAACACTGAAGCTTTCTTT; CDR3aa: CASSPPGQVNTEAFF
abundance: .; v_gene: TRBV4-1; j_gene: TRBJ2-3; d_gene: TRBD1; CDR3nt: TGCGCCAGCAGCCAACCAATAGACAGGGGCACAGATACGCAGTATTTT; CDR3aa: CASSQPIDRGTDTQYF
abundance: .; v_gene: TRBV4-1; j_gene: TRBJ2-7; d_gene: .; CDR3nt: TGCGCCAGCAGCCAAGAGCGAGGGGATTTCTACGAGCAGTACTTC; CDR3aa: CASSQERGDFYEQYF
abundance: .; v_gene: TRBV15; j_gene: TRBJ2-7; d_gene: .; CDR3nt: TGTGCCACCAGCAGAGGTGGGGGCCTCTACGAGCAGTACTTC; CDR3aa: CATSRGGGLYEQYF
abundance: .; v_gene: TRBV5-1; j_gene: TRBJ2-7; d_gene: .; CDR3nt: TGCGCCAGCCGGGGGTCCTACGAGCAGTACTTC; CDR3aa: CASRGSYEQYF
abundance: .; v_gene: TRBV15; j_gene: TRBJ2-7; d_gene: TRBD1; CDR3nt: TGTGCCACCAGCAGAGATCTACAAGGGGGTCAGGGGGTTTACGAGCAGTACTTC; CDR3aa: CATSRDLQGGQGVYEQYF
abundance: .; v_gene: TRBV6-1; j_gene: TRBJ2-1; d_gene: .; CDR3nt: TGTGCCAGCAGTGCTCGGGATGAGCAGTTCTTC; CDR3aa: CASSARDEQFF
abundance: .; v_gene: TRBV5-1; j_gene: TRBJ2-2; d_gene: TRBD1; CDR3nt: TGCGCCAGCAGCCACACACAGGGGACCGGGGAGCTGTTTTTT; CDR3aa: CASSHTQGTGELFF
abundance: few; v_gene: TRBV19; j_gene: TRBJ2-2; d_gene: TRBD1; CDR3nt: TGTGCCAGTAGGTGGGACAGTAACACCGGGGAGCTGTTTTTT; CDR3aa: CASRWDSNTGELFF
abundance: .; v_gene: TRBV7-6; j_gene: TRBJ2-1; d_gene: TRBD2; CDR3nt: TGTGCCAGCAGCTCAATGTCCTGGGGACTAGCGGGAGGCAATGAGCAGTTCTTC; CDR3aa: CASSSMSWGLAGGNEQFF
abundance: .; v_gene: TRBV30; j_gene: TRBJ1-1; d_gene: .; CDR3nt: TGTGCCTGGAGTGTGAGGGCCACTGAAGCTTTCTTT; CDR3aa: CAWSVRATEAFF
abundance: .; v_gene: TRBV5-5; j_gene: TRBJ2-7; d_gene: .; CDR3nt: TGTGCCAGCAGCTTGGGGTCCAGGTCCTACGAGCAGTACTTC; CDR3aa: CASSLGSRSYEQYF
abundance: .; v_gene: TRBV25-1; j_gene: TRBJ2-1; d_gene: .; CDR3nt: TGTGCCAGCAGGGGCTTCCCCACAGGGTACAATGAGCAGTTCTTC; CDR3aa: CASRGFPTGYNEQFF
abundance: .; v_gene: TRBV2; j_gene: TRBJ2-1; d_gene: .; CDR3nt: TGTGCCAGCAGTGGTAGCTCCTACAATGAGCAGTTCTTC; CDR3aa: CASSGSSYNEQFF
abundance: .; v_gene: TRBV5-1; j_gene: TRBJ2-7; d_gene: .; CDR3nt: TGCGCCAGCAGCTTGGCCTGGGGTAGGGACTTTGACGAGCAGTACTTC; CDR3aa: CASSLAWGRDFDEQYF
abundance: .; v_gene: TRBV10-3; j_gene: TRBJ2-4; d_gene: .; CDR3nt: TGTGCCATCAGTGATGGCGGTGGGGGGGGCCAAAACATTCAGTACTTC; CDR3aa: CAISDGGGGGQNIQYF
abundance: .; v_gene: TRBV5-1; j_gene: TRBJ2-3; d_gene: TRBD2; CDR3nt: TGCGCCAGCAGATCCGGGACTAGCGCGCAACTGGATACGCAGTATTTT; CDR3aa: CASRSGTSAQLDTQYF
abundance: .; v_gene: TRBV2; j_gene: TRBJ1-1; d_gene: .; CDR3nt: TGTGCCAGCAGTCGGCAGGGTGAAGCTTTCTTT; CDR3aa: CASSRQGEAFF
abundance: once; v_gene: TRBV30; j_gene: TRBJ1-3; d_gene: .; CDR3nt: TGTGCCTGGAATTTACAGGGAGGAGTCTCTGGAAACACCATATATTTT; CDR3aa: CAWNLQGGVSGNTIYF
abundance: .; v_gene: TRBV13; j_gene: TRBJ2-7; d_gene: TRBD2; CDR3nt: TGTGCCAGCAGCCGGCCCCCTTTGGGAACTAGCGGGGGGGAATCCGAGCAGTACTTC; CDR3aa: CASSRPPLGTSGGESEQYF
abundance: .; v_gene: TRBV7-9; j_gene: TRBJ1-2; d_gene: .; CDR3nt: TGTGCCAGCAGCTTAGAAAGCGCTAACTATGGCTACACCTTC; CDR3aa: CASSLESANYGYTF
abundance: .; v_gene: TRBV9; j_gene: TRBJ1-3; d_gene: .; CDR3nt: TGTGCCAGCAGACGCTCCAGCTCTGGAAACACCATATATTTT; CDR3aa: CASRRSSSGNTIYF
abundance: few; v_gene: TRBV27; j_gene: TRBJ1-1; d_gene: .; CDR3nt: TGTGCCAGCAGACATAGGGGACTTCCGAACACTGAAGCTTTCTTT; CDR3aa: CASRHRGLPNTEAFF
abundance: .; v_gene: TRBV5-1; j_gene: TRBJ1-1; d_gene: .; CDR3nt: TGCGCCAGCAGCACTGGGACGGAGAACACTGAAGCTTTCTTT; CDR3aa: CASSTGTENTEAFF
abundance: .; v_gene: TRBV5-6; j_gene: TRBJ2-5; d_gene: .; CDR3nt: TGTGCCAGCAGCTTGGCGATGGACACACGCCAGTACTTC; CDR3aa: CASSLAMDTRQYF
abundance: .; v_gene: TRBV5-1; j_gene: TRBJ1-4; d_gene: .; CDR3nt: TGCGCCAGCAGCGGGAGAGGACAAGGTAATGAAAAACTGTTTTTT; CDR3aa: CASSGRGQGNEKLFF
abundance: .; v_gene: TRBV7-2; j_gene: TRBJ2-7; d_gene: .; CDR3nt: TGTGCCAGCAGCTTAGAATATGTCTACGAGCAGTACTTC; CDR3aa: CASSLEYVYEQYF
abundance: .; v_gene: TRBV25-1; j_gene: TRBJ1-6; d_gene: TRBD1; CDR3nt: TGTGCCAGCAGTGAATATATGGGACAGTATAATTCACCCCTCCACTTT; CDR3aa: CASSEYMGQYNSPLHF
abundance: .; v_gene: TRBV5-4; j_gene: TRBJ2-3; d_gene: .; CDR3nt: TGTGCCAGCAGCCCCCCGGGGTCCCGCACAGATACGCAGTATTTT; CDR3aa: CASSPPGSRTDTQYF
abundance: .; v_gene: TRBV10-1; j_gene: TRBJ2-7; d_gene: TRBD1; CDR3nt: TGCGCCAGCAGTAGACAGGGGGCTGGCGAGCAGTACTTC; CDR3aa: CASSRQGAGEQYF
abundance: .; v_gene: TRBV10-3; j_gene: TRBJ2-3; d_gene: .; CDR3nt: TGTGCCATCAGTTCCTCAGGCGGCACAGGGCCCCCAGATACGCAGTATTTT; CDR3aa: CAISSSGGTGPPDTQYF
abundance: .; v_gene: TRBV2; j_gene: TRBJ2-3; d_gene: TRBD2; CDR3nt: TGTGCCAGCAGTGCCCGGGCTAGCGGCCGCACAGATACGCAGTATTTT; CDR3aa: CASSARASGRTDTQYF
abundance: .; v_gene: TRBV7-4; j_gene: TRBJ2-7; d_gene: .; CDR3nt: TGTGCCAGCAGCTTAGAGTCCGCCGGGGTCTCCTACGAGCAGTACTTC; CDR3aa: CASSLESAGVSYEQYF
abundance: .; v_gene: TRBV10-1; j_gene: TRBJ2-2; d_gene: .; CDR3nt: TGCGCCAGCAGGTCGCAGTCGAACACCGGGGAGCTGTTTTTT; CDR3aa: CASRSQSNTGELFF
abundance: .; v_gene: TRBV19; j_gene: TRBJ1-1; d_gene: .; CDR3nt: TGTGCCAGTAGCGAACAGGACTCGAACACTGAAGCTTTCTTT; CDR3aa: CASSEQDSNTEAFF
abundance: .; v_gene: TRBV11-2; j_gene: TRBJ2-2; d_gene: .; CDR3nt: TGTGCCAGCAGCTCGGGACTGATCCTGAACAAGTGGACCGGGGAGCTGTTTTTT; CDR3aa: CASSSGLILNKWTGELFF
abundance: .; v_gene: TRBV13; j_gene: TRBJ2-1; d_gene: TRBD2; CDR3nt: TGTGCCAGCAGCTCCCGGGGACTGGGACTAGGCTACAATGAGCAGTTCTTC; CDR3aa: CASSSRGLGLGYNEQFF
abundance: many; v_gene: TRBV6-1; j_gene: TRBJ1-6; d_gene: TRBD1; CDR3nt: TGTGCCAGCAGTGAATATATCCTTGTCGGACAGGATAATTCACCCCTCCACTTT; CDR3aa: CASSEYILVGQDNSPLHF
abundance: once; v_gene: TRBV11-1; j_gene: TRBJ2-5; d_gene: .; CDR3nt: TGTGCCAGCAGCTTAAACAGACAAGAGACCCAGTACTTC; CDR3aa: CASSLNRQETQYF
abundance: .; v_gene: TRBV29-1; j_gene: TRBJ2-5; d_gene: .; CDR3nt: TGCAGCGCCAAGGACAGCAGACAAGAGACCCAGTACTTC; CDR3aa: CSAKDSRQETQYF
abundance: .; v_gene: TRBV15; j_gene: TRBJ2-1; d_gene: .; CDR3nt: TGTGCCACCAGCAGAGACAGGGGATCCTACAATGAGCAGTTCTTC; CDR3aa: CATSRDRGSYNEQFF
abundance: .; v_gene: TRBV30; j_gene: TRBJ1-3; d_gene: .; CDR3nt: TGTGCCTGGACAGGTGGGCACAGCTCTGGAAACACCATATATTTT; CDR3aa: CAWTGGHSSGNTIYF
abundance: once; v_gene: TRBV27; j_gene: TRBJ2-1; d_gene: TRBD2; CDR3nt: TGTGCCAGCAGAGTGGGACTAGCGGGAGGGGAAAATGAGCAGTTCTTC; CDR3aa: CASRVGLAGGENEQFF
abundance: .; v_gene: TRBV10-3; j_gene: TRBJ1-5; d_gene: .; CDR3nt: TGTGCCATCAGTGAGTCGACCATTTCTCAGCCCCAGCATTTT; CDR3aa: CAISESTISQPQHF
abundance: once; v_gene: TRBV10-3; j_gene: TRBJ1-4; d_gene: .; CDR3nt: TGTGCCATCAGTGAGTCGATTAGCCTTGCTAGTGAAAAACTGTTTTTT; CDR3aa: CAISESISLASEKLFF
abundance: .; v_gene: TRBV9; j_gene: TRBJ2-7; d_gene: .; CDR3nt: TGTGCCAGCAGCCCCTATGAGGGGAGCTCCTACGAGCAGTACTTC; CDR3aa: CASSPYEGSSYEQYF
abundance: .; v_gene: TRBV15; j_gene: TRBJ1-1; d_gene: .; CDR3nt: TGTGCCACCAGCAGAGATGGTGCAGTTGCCACTGAAGCTTTCTTT; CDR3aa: CATSRDGAVATEAFF